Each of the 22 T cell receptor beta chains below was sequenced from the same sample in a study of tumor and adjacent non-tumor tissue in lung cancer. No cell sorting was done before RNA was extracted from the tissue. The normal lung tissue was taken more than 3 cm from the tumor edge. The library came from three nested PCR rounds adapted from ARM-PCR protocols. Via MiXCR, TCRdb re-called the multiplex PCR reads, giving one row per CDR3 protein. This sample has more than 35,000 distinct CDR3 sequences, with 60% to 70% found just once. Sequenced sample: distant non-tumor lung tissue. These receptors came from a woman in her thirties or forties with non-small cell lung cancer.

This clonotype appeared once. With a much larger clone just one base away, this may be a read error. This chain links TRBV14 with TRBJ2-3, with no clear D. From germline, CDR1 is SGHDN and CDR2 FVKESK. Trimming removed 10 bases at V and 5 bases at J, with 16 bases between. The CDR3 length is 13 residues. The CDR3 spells CAISPSMVDTQYF. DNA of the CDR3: TGTGCCATCAGTCCAAGCATGGTAGATACGCAGTATTTT.

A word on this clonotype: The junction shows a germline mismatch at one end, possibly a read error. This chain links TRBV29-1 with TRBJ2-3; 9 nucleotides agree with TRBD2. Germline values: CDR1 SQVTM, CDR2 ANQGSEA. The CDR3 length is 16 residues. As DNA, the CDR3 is TGCAGCGTGGGTGGAGCGGGGGGCCTCAGCACAGATACGCTGTATTTT. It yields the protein CSVGGAGGLSTDTLYF.

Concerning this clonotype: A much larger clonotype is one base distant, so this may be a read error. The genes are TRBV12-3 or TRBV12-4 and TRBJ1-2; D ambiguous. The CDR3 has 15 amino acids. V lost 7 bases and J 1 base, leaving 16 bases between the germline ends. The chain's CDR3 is CASITVVTVNYGYTF. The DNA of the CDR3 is TGTGCCAGCATCACTGTGGTTACAGTTAACTATGGCTACACCTTC.

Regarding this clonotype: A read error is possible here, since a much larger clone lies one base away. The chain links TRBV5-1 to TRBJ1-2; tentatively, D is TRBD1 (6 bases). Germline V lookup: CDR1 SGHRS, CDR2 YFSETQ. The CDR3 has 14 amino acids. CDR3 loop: CAGSPGESGYGYTF. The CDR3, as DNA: TGCGCCGGCAGCCCAGGGGAATCAGGATATGGCTACACCTTC.

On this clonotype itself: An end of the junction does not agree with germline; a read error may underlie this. The DNA for the CDR3 is TGCAGCGCTAACAGGGCCACTAACCATGGCTACACCTTC. Translation: CSANRATNHGYTF. The chain links TRBV20-1 to TRBJ1-2; tentatively, D is TRBD1 (6 bases). This CDR3 contains 13 residues. Looked up from germline, CDR1 is DFQATT and CDR2 is SNEGSKA (reference sequence).

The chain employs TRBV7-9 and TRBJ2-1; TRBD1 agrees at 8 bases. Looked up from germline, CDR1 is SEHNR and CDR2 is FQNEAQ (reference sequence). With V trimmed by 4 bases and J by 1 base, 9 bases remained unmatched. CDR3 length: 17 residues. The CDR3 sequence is CASSSKTGTGSYNEQFF. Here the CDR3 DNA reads TGTGCCAGCAGCTCGAAGACCGGGACAGGATCCTACAATGAGCAGTTCTTC.

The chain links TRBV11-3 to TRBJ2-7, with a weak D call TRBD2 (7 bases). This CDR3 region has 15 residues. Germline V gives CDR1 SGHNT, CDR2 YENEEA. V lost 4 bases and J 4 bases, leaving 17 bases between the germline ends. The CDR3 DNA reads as TGTGCCAGCAGCTCTGAGGGGGGGGGCGGTTACGAGCAGTACTTC. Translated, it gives CASSSEGGGGYEQYF.

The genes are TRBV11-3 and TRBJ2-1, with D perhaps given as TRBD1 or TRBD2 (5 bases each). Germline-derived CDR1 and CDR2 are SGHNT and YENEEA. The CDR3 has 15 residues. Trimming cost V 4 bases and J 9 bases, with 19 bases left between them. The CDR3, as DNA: TGTGCCAGCAGCTCCCCGGGACGTGGCAGCATTGAGCAGTTCTTC. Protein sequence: CASSSPGRGSIEQFF.

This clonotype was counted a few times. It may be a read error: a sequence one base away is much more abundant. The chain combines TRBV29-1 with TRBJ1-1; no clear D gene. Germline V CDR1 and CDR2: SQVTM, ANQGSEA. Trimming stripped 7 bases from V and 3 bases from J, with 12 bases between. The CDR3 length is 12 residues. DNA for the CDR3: TGCAGCGCTCTCCCTGTAGACACTGAAGCTTTCTTT. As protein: CSALPVDTEAFF.

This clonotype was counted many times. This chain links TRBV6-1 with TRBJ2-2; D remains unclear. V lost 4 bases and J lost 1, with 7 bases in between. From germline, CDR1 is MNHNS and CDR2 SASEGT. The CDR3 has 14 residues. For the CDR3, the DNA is TGTGCCAGCAGTGCCTACAAGAACACCGGGGAGCTGTTTTTT. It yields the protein CASSAYKNTGELFF.

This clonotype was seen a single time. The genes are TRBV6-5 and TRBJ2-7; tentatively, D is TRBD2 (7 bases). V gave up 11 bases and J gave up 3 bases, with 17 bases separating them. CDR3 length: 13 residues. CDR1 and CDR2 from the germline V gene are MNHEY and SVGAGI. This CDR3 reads CAGTVGGDYEQYF. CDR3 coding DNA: TGTGCCGGCACTGTAGGGGGGGACTACGAGCAGTACTTC.

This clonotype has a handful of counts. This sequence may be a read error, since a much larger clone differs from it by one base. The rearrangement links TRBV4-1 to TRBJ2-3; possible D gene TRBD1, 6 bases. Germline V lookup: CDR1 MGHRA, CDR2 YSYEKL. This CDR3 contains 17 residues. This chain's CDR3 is CASSKEEQGWATDTQYF. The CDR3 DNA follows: TGCGCCAGCAGCAAAGAAGAGCAGGGGTGGGCCACAGATACGCAGTATTTT.

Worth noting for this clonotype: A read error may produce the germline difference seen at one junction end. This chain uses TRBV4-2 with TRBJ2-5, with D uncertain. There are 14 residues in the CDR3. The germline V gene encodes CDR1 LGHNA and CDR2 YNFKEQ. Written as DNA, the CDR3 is TGTGCCAGTAGCCCAGCCTTGGATCAAGAGACCCATTACTTC. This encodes CASSPALDQETHYF.

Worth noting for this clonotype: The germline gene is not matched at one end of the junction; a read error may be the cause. CDR3 DNA: TGTGCCAGCAGTGAAGAGACCACCTACAATGAGCCGTTCTTC. Encoded protein: CASSEETTYNEPFF. The chain combines TRBV6-1 with TRBJ2-1, with unresolved D. CDR1 MNHNS and CDR2 SASEGT come from the germline V gene. The length of the CDR3 is 14 residues.

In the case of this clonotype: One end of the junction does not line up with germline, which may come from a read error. The CDR3 sequence: CARSFTAGTTANQPQHF. CDR3 sequence (DNA): TGTGCCAGGAGTTTTACGGCTGGCACCACGGCAAATCAGCCCCAGCATTTT. This chain links TRBV28 with TRBJ1-5, with D hard to call. Looked up from germline, CDR1 is MDHEN and CDR2 is SYDVKM. This CDR3 is 17 amino acids long.

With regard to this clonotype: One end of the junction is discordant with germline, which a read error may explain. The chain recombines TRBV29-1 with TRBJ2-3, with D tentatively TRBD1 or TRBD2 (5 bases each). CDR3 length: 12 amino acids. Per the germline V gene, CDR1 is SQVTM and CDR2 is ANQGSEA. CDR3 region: CGPSFGADAQYF. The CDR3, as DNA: TGCGGCCCAAGCTTCGGGGCAGATGCGCAGTATTTT.

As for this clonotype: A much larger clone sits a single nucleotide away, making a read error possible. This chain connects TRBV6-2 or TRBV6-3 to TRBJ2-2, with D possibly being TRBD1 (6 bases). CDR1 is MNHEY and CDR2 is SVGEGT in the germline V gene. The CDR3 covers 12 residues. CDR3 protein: CASSRQVGKLFF. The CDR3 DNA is TGTGCCAGCAGCAGACAGGTCGGGAAGCTGTTTTTT.

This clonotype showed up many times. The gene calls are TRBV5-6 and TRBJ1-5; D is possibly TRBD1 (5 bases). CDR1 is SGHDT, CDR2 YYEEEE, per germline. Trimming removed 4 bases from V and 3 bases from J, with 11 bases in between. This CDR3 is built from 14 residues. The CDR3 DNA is TGTGCCAGCAGCCGAAGACAGTCCAATCAGCCCCAGCATTTT. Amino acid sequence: CASSRRQSNQPQHF.

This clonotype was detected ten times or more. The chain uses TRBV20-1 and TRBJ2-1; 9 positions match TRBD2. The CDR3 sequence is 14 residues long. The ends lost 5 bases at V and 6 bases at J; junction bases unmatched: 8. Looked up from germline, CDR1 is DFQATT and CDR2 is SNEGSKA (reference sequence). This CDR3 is CSAPDLAGINEQFF. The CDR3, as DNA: TGCAGTGCTCCCGACCTAGCGGGAATCAATGAGCAGTTCTTC.

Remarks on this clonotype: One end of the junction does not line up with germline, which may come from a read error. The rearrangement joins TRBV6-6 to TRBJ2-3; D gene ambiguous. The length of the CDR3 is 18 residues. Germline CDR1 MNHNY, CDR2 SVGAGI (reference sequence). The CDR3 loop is CASSYSIAWGSSLDTQYF. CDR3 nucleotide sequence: TGTGCCAGCAGTTACTCGATTGCGTGGGGTAGCTCGCTAGATACGCAATATTTT.

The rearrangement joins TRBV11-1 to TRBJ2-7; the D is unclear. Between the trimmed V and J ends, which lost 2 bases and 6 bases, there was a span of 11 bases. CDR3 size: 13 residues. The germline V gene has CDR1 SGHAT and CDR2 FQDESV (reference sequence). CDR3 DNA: TGTGCCAGCAGCTTATACCCCATTGGCGAGCAGTACTTC. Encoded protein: CASSLYPIGEQYF.

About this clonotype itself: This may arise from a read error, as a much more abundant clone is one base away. The chain's CDR3 is CSATTSGRSNEQFF. The CDR3 DNA reads as TGCAGTGCTACAACTAGCGGGAGAAGTAATGAGCAGTTCTTC. The V gene is TRBV20-1, the J gene TRBJ2-1, with 11 bases lining up with TRBD2. In germline, CDR1 is DFQATT, CDR2 SNEGSKA (reference sequence). V was pared by 4 bases and J by 7 bases, with 6 bases of the junction left unmatched. The CDR3 is 14 residues long.